This T cell receptor beta chain was observed in a study of T-cell reconstitution after alpha-beta-depleted transplantation in children. The CDR3 spans 14 residues. Germline V gene data show CDR1 as SEHNR and CDR2 as FQNEAQ (reference sequence). V was cut by 5 bases and J by 5 bases, with 13 bases left in between. Unique molecular identifiers featured in how the TCRbeta library was prepared. TCRdb re-called the PCR reads with MiXCR, one entry per CDR3 protein. In the table there are about 270,000 distinct CDR3 sequences, 9.9% of which are singletons. The sequence was collected from a human donor who donated a stem cell graft to a child with SCID. The V gene is TRBV7-9, the J gene TRBJ2-1; TRBD1 is a possible D gene (6 bases). Source: PBMCs from the stem cell graft donor, taken from the stem cell graft. DNA for the CDR3: TGTGCCAGCAGCCGACAGGATTCTAACAATGAGCAGTTCTTC. Residues: CASSRQDSNNEQFF.